Below, 17 T cell receptor beta chains from the same sample are listed, as sequenced in a study of a mutant IDH1 vaccine in newly diagnosed glioma. Time point: week 23, last vaccination. Every single dose of the vaccine, 300 ug of mutant IDH1 20-mer peptide, came with topical imiquimod. Repertoires were generated with immunoSEQ multiplex PCR, while TCRdb's copy carries only in-frame clones and drops some. The table includes about 65,000 clones, roughly 85% detected once. These receptors lack a known antigen. The sequencing used PBMCs, collected from a glioma patient whose treatment included an IDH1 peptide vaccine. The receptors originated from a man aged 30 to 45 with glioma.

The rearrangement links TRBV10-1 to TRBJ1-1; 7 bases match TRBD1. This CDR3 spans 15 amino acids. The germline V gene has CDR1 WNHNN and CDR2 SYGVQD (reference sequence). V gave up 5 bases and J gave up 3 bases; unmatched junction bases: 9. CDR3 nucleotide sequence: TGCGCCAGCAGTCCCAGTCTTACAGGGGACACTGAAGCTTTCTTT. Its protein is CASSPSLTGDTEAFF.

The chain couples TRBV12-2 to TRBJ2-7. TRBV12-2 is a pseudogene. CDR3 size: 12 residues. The CDR3 reads CASRSIAYEQYF. As DNA, the CDR3 is TGTGCAAGTCGCTCCATCGCCTACGAGCAGTACTTC.

The genes are TRBV30 and TRBJ2-3, with 7 nucleotides matching TRBD2. There are 17 residues in the CDR3. Trimming took 0 bases from V and 2 from J; bases not matched to a gene: 11. Germline assignment: CDR1 GTSNPN and CDR2 SVGIG (reference sequence). The CDR3 reads CAWSVRKRGDYTDTQYF. CDR3 nucleotide sequence: TGTGCCTGGAGTGTACGGAAGCGGGGAGATTACACAGATACGCAGTATTTT.

J is TRBJ2-3 and V is TRBV7-9, with 7 bases lining up with TRBD1. The V and J ends lost 5 bases and 0 bases, in that order; junction bases with no gene match: 8. This CDR3 is built from 16 residues. CDR1 and CDR2 (germline): SEHNR, FQNEAQ (reference sequence). The CDR3 region has the DNA TGTGCCAGCAGCCCCCAGGGGACAGCTAGCACAGATACGCAGTATTTT. It yields the protein CASSPQGTASTDTQYF.

This chain links TRBV2 with TRBJ2-1, with TRBD2 matching 10 bases. V shed 3 bases and J 7 bases; nucleotides not matched to a gene: 3. The germline V gene has CDR1 SNHLY and CDR2 FYNNEI. This CDR3 is built from 14 residues. CDR3 amino acids: CASSESSGGNEQFF. For the CDR3, the DNA is TGTGCCAGCAGTGAGTCTAGCGGGGGTAATGAGCAGTTCTTC.

The V and J genes are TRBV21-1 and TRBJ1-1; TRBD1 is the table's D call, not checked against the DNA. TRBV21-1 is described as a pseudogene. The CDR3 sequence is 16 residues long. The CDR3 DNA sequence: TGTGCCAGCAGCAAAGGTGTGCAGGGGGCTAACACTGAAGCTTTCTTT. This encodes CASSKGVQGANTEAFF.

This chain links TRBV7-9 with TRBJ2-5; D unresolved. CDR1 is SEHNR, CDR2 FQNEAQ, per germline (reference sequence). Between the trimmed V and J ends, which lost 4 bases and 2 bases, there was a span of 26 bases. CDR3 length: 19 residues. The CDR3 is CASSSSLIMVIRPQETQYF. The CDR3 DNA reads as TGTGCCAGCAGCTCCTCCCTAATTATGGTTATTAGGCCACAAGAGACCCAGTACTTC.

The genes are TRBV7-9 and TRBJ1-4; D possibly corresponds to TRBD1 (5 bases). The V end was cut by 5 bases, the J end by 3 bases, with 16 bases between. CDR3 length equals 16 residues. Germline V gene lookup returns CDR1 SEHNR and CDR2 FQNEAQ (reference sequence). The CDR3 sequence: CASSSAMGVANEKLFF. Written as DNA, the CDR3 is TGTGCCAGCAGCAGCGCTATGGGGGTCGCTAATGAAAAACTGTTTTTT.

In its sample, this clone was seen a few times. The rearrangement joins TRBV5-4 to TRBJ1-6; maybe TRBD1 (6 bases). The CDR3 spans 14 residues. V lost 0 bases to trimming and J lost 9 bases, with 10 bases between them. Germline CDR1 reads SGHNT; CDR2 reads YYREEE (reference sequence). The CDR3 is CASSLDRAGSPLHF. The CDR3 DNA reads TGTGCCAGCAGCTTGGACAGGGCTGGTTCACCCCTCCACTTT.

DNA of the CDR3: TGTGCCTGGAGTCAGACGACAGGGGGGAATTCACCCCTCCACTTT. It translates to CAWSQTTGGNSPLHF. The chain combines TRBV30 with TRBJ1-6; the match to TRBD1 covers 9 bases. Trimming removed 2 bases from V and 7 bases from J; junction bases left unmatched: 6. Germline loops: CDR1 GTSNPN, CDR2 SVGIG (reference sequence). The CDR3 has 15 residues. Complete variable domain (other parts from reference TRBV30 and TRBJ1-6): SQTIHQWPATLVQPVGSPLSLECTVEGTSNPNLYWYRQAAGRGLQLLFYSVGIGQISSEVPQNLSASRPQDRQFILSSKKLLLSDSGFYLCAWSQTTGGNSPLHFGNGTRLTVT.

The rearrangement uses TRBV5-1 and TRBJ2-2; no reliable D call. Germline V gives CDR1 SGHRS, CDR2 YFSETQ. Trimming shortened V by 0 bases and J by 5 bases, and 5 bases separated the two germline ends. The CDR3 has 13 residues. Written as DNA, the CDR3 is TGCGCCAGCAGCTTGGCAGAGACCGGGGAGCTGTTTTTT. Translating it yields CASSLAETGELFF.

The chain couples TRBV4-1 to TRBJ2-1, with a possible D match to TRBD2 (7 bases). The germline gives CDR1 MGHRA, CDR2 YSYEKL. V dropped 3 bases and J dropped 1 base, with 16 bases sitting between them. This CDR3 spans 17 amino acids. The CDR3 coding sequence is TGCGCCAGCAGCCAGGTGGGGGGGGGCCCTTCCTACAATGAGCAGTTCTTC. Translating gives CASSQVGGGPSYNEQFF.

The chain carries TRBV25-1 and TRBJ2-7; either TRBD1 or TRBD2 may fit D (5 bases each). Germline assignment: CDR1 MGHDK and CDR2 SYGVNS. V dropped 4 bases and J dropped 7 bases, with 17 bases sitting between them. The CDR3 length is 14 residues. This CDR3 reads CASSGRDLFKEQYF. As DNA, the CDR3 is TGTGCCAGCAGTGGAAGGGACCTCTTTAAGGAGCAGTACTTC.

The CDR3 nucleotides read TGTGCCAGCAGTTACTCACAGGGAGTTGGCTATGGCTACACCTTC. Protein sequence: CASSYSQGVGYGYTF. This rearrangement joins TRBV6-5 to TRBJ1-2; a possible D gene is TRBD1 (6 bases). The CDR3 extends over 15 amino acids. Germline lookup yields CDR1 MNHEY and CDR2 SVGAGI. Trimming pared 0 bases from V and 4 bases from J, leaving 12 bases between.

This clone was counted once. This chain joins TRBV9 and TRBJ2-3, with 7 positions matching TRBD2. The ends lost 0 bases at V and 7 bases at J; junction bases unmatched: 5. This CDR3 has 14 amino acids. Per germline, CDR1 SGDLS and CDR2 YYNGEE. DNA of the CDR3: TGTGCCAGCAGCGTAGGCCAGGGAGGGAATACGCAGTATTTT. Translation gives CASSVGQGGNTQYF. The complete variable domain, with remaining parts taken from reference TRBV9 and TRBJ2-3, reads DSGVTQTPKHLITATGQRVTLRCSPRSGDLSVYWYQQSLDQGLQFLIQYYNGEERAKGNILERFSAQQFPDLHSELNLSSLELGDSALYFCASSVGQGGNTQYFGPGTRLTVL.

This chain connects TRBV4-1 to TRBJ2-7; D could derive from TRBD1 or TRBD2 (5 bases each). Germline V gene sequence: CDR1 MGHRA, CDR2 YSYEKL. The V end was cut by 1 base, the J end by 2 bases, with 18 bases between. The CDR3 loop spans 17 amino acids. This chain's CDR3 is CASSQGGYGTDPYEQYF. The CDR3 region has the DNA TGCGCCAGCAGCCAAGGGGGGTATGGGACGGATCCCTACGAGCAGTACTTC.

The chain links TRBV15 to TRBJ1-6, with 8 bases fitting TRBD1. The CDR3 loop spans 16 amino acids. Germline CDR1 LNHNV, CDR2 YYDKDF (reference sequence). J gave up 7 bases and V 0 bases, and 5 bases lay outside the gene matches. This CDR3 reads CATSRDIRTGNSPLHF. The CDR3 DNA reads TGTGCCACCAGCAGAGATATTCGGACAGGGAATTCACCCCTCCACTTT.